Following are 32 T cell receptor beta chains from one sample sequenced in a study of cytomegalovirus exposure and HLA in healthy donors. The primer mix had 60 Vbeta and 13 Jbeta primers. The protocol was immunoSEQ multiplex PCR, while the TCRdb copy is restricted to in-frame clones and leaves out a portion. The sample has 150,000 to 200,000 clones, 76% seen once. The sample taken for sequencing was PBMCs. The receptors were gathered from a male donor in good health and CMV-seronegative.

V and J are TRBV4-1 and TRBJ1-3, with TRBD1 as a possible D gene (5 bases). The V end was cut by 0 bases, the J end by 0 bases, with 12 bases between. The CDR3 is made up of 17 amino acids. In germline, CDR1 is MGHRA, CDR2 YSYEKL. CDR3 region: CASSQDGAFISGNTIYF. The CDR3 DNA reads TGCGCCAGCAGCCAAGATGGGGCCTTCATCTCTGGAAACACCATATATTTT.

The chain uses TRBV5-8 and TRBJ2-7; unclear D gene. Per the germline V gene, CDR1 is SGHTS and CDR2 is YDEGEE. The CDR3 has 15 amino acids. V lost 0 bases and J lost 0, with 10 bases in between. The CDR3 DNA reads as TGTGCCAGCAGCTTGGGCACCCTGAGCTCCTACGAGCAGTACTTC. Translation gives CASSLGTLSSYEQYF.

The rearrangement uses TRBV27 and TRBJ2-2, with 8 bases matching TRBD1. Looked up from germline, CDR1 is MNHEY and CDR2 is SMNVEV (reference sequence). Losses at the gene ends were 6 bases for V and 2 bases for J; bases not matched to a gene: 8. This CDR3 spans 16 amino acids. The CDR3: CASRRAGGENTGELFF. DNA for the CDR3: TGTGCCAGCAGACGCGCAGGGGGCGAAAACACCGGGGAGCTGTTTTTT.

The chain joins TRBV7-2 to TRBJ1-1; D may be TRBD1 (5 bases). The V and J ends lost 5 bases and 4 bases respectively, with 14 bases between them. Germline loops: CDR1 SGHTA, CDR2 FQGNSA. This CDR3 contains 14 residues. CDR3 coding DNA: TGTGCCAGCAGCGCGCAGCGGGGCGGCACTGAAGCTTTCTTT. Its translation: CASSAQRGGTEAFF.

A word on this clone: A junction end diverges from the germline sequence, so it may reflect a read error. The V gene is TRBV7-9, the J gene TRBJ2-7, with D unresolved. The CDR3 covers 16 residues. CDR1 and CDR2 (germline): SEHNR, FQNEAQ (reference sequence). The CDR3 DNA reads as TGTTCCAGCAGCTTATCCGGCACGGCGGTCTCCTACGAGCAGTACTTC. Protein: CSSSLSGTAVSYEQYF.

Only one count was recorded for this clone. The V gene is TRBV5-8, the J gene TRBJ1-6; TRBD1 might be the D (5 bases). The CDR3 has 16 amino acids. Trimming took 0 bases from V and 4 from J, leaving 11 bases between them. Germline V gene sequence: CDR1 SGHTS, CDR2 YDEGEE. The CDR3 nucleotides read TGTGCCAGCAGCTTGGGAGACAGACAGTATAATTCACCCCTCCACTTT. Its protein product is CASSLGDRQYNSPLHF.

The chain combines TRBV10-1 with TRBJ2-2; TRBD2 aligns across 12 bases. Germline lookup yields CDR1 WNHNN and CDR2 SYGVQD (reference sequence). CDR3 length: 18 residues. Trimming took 8 bases from V and 4 from J; bases not matched to a gene: 14. CDR3 amino acids: CASRASGGAGCITGELFF. The CDR3 nucleotides are TGCGCCAGCCGGGCTAGCGGGGGGGCAGGCTGTATCACCGGGGAGCTGTTTTTT.

This clone has a handful of counts. The chain combines TRBV27 with TRBJ2-5, with D perhaps TRBD2 (6 bases). There are 13 residues in the CDR3. V lost 6 bases and J lost 7, with 15 bases in between. Germline V gene sequence: CDR1 MNHEY, CDR2 SMNVEV (reference sequence). CDR3 in amino acids: CASSGVGGGTQYF. CDR3 sequence (DNA): TGTGCCAGCAGCGGGGTGGGAGGAGGGACCCAGTACTTC.

The V gene is TRBV5-1, the J gene TRBJ2-7; 7 nucleotides agree with TRBD1. CDR3 length: 12 amino acids. J was trimmed by 7 bases and V by 0 bases; bases with no gene match: 1. Germline V gene sequence: CDR1 SGHRS, CDR2 YFSETQ. The CDR3 reads CASSLGRGEQYF. CDR3 sequence (DNA): TGCGCCAGCAGCTTGGGCAGGGGGGAGCAGTACTTC. Filled out from reference TRBV5-1 and TRBJ2-7, the complete variable domain reads KAGVTQTPRYLIKTRGQQVTLSCSPISGHRSVSWYQQTPGQGLQFLFEYFSETQRNKGNFPGRFSGRQFSNSRSEMNVSTLELGDSALYLCASSLGRGEQYFGPGTRLTVT.

V and J are TRBV9 and TRBJ2-2; D uncertain. Germline V gives CDR1 SGDLS, CDR2 YYNGEE. The CDR3 runs 14 residues. The V and J ends lost 0 bases and 6 bases respectively, with 9 bases between them. The chain's CDR3 is CASSVAGDSGELFF. The CDR3 DNA follows: TGTGCCAGCAGCGTAGCTGGAGATTCCGGGGAGCTGTTTTTT.

The chain combines TRBV10-3 with TRBJ2-2, with 8 bases identical to TRBD2. This CDR3 region has 16 residues. The V gene's germline CDR1 is ENHRY and CDR2 SYGVKD. J was trimmed by 4 bases and V by 6 bases; bases with no gene match: 10. The CDR3 DNA reads TGTGCCATCAGCGCAGCGGGAGTGGGTAGCACCGGGGAGCTGTTTTTT. Translated, it gives CAISAAGVGSTGELFF.

The V call is TRBV4-3, the J call TRBJ1-1; D is ambiguous. Between the trimmed V and J ends, which lost 0 bases and 0 bases, there was a span of 11 bases. The CDR3 is made up of 16 amino acids. From germline, CDR1 is LGHNA and CDR2 YSLEER. The CDR3 region is CASSQEGRGMNTEAFF. CDR3 DNA sequence: TGCGCCAGCAGCCAAGAAGGCCGGGGAATGAACACTGAAGCTTTCTTT.

V is TRBV6-1 and J is TRBJ2-3; 8 nucleotides line up with TRBD2. This CDR3 contains 15 residues. Germline CDR1 and CDR2: MNHNS and SASEGT. Germline trimming cut 5 bases from V and 4 bases from J; bases unmatched to any gene: 8. DNA of the CDR3: TGTGCCAGCAGTCCCACGGGGGGGGCCCCAGATACGCAGTATTTT. Its protein product is CASSPTGGAPDTQYF.

The chain carries TRBV7-9 and TRBJ2-1, with 7 bases fitting TRBD1. V trimming: 5 bases; J trimming: 4 bases; junction bases outside the gene matches: 11. The CDR3 contains 16 residues. From germline, CDR1 is SEHNR and CDR2 FQNEAQ (reference sequence). The CDR3 nucleotides are TGTGCCAGCAGCGTATCCCGGACAGGAGCTTACAATGAGCAGTTCTTC. It codes for CASSVSRTGAYNEQFF.

This clone was observed a handful of times. The rearrangement joins TRBV21-1 to TRBJ2-7; TRBD2, the D gene given by the table, was not confirmed from the DNA. TRBV21-1 is given as a pseudogene. The CDR3 is made up of 16 amino acids. The DNA of the CDR3 is TGTGCCAGCAGCAATGGGAGGGGCCCGGTTTCCTACGAGCAGTACTTC. Translated, it gives CASSNGRGPVSYEQYF.

The rearrangement uses TRBV5-4 and TRBJ1-4; TRBD1 matches 8 bases. After removal of 1 base from V and 7 bases from J, the junction contained 3 bases not matched to a gene. The CDR3 loop spans 14 amino acids. Germline V gives CDR1 SGHNT, CDR2 YYREEE (reference sequence). CDR3 loop: CASSLQGAGEKLFF. CDR3 DNA sequence: TGTGCCAGCAGCTTGCAGGGGGCTGGTGAAAAACTGTTTTTT.

This clone was observed a single time. This rearrangement joins TRBV28 to TRBJ1-1, with D hard to call. In germline, CDR1 is MDHEN, CDR2 SYDVKM. The length of the CDR3 is 15 residues. Trimming shortened V by 4 bases and J by 1 base, and 13 bases separated the two germline ends. The CDR3 DNA follows: TGTGCCAGCAGTTATCGCGGCAGCGGGAACACTGAAGCTTTCTTT. This encodes CASSYRGSGNTEAFF.

The chain links TRBV6-6 to TRBJ2-2; TRBD1 might be the D (6 bases). Trimming took off 10 bases at V and 0 bases at J, with 9 bases between the two ends. Germline V gives CDR1 MNHNY, CDR2 SVGAGI (reference sequence). This CDR3 spans 13 amino acids. The CDR3 reads CATTGTNTGELFF. Written as DNA, the CDR3 is TGTGCCACAACAGGGACGAACACCGGGGAGCTGTTTTTT.

The rearrangement links TRBV4-2 to TRBJ2-3, with D maybe TRBD2 (5 bases). Trimming pared 0 bases from V and 6 bases from J, leaving 19 bases between. This CDR3 region has 17 residues. Per the germline V gene, CDR1 is LGHNA and CDR2 is YNFKEQ. The DNA for the CDR3 is TGTGCCAGCAGCCAAGAACAGCGGCACCCTTTCACGGATACGCAGTATTTT. Its protein is CASSQEQRHPFTDTQYF.

The chain is built from TRBV18 and TRBJ2-7, with 7 bases fitting TRBD1. CDR1 is KGHSH and CDR2 is LQKENI in the germline V gene. The CDR3 has 16 residues. Unmatched junction bases numbered 7, after V lost 2 bases and J lost 0 bases. CDR3 DNA: TGTGCCAGCTCACCAGAAAGGGGGCCCCACTCCTACGAGCAGTACTTC. Translation: CASSPERGPHSYEQYF.

Notes on this clone: Compared with germline, one end of the junction differs, possibly owing to a read error. This chain uses TRBV7-9 with TRBJ2-3; 7 bases fit TRBD2. Germline CDR1 and CDR2: SEHNR and FQNEAQ (reference sequence). The CDR3 extends over 11 amino acids. CDR3 sequence: CSSSLGGTQYF. CDR3 sequence (DNA): TGTTCCAGCAGCTTGGGGGGGACGCAGTATTTT.

This chain connects TRBV5-4 to TRBJ2-5; TRBD2 matches 7 bases. CDR3 length equals 13 residues. CDR1 and CDR2 (germline): SGHNT, YYREEE (reference sequence). Trimming removed 1 base from V and 4 bases from J; junction bases left unmatched: 1. The CDR3 DNA is TGTGCCAGCAGCTTGTGGGGGGGAGAGACCCAGTACTTC. Translating gives CASSLWGGETQYF.

This chain uses TRBV28 with TRBJ1-2, with unresolved D. CDR1 is MDHEN, CDR2 SYDVKM, per germline. The CDR3 has 14 amino acids. Trimming stripped 2 bases from V and 4 bases from J, with 11 bases between. DNA for the CDR3: TGTGCCAGCAGTTTACTTCCCGGTGTCTATGGCTACACCTTC. Translating it yields CASSLLPGVYGYTF.

V usage is TRBV28 and J usage is TRBJ2-1; 9 bases line up with TRBD2. J gave up 9 bases and V 4 bases, and 7 bases lay outside the gene matches. The CDR3 runs 14 residues. Germline V CDR1 and CDR2: MDHEN, SYDVKM. CDR3: CASSSGTSRSEQFF. The CDR3 nucleotides are TGTGCCAGCAGTTCCGGGACTAGCAGAAGTGAGCAGTTCTTC.

J is TRBJ2-2 and V is TRBV7-3; no clear D gene. Trimming removed 6 bases at V and 5 bases at J, with 10 bases between. From germline, CDR1 is SGHTA and CDR2 FQGTGA. The CDR3 loop spans 13 amino acids. The CDR3 spells CASRFDGTGELFF. In DNA form, the CDR3 reads TGTGCCAGCAGATTTGACGGGACCGGGGAGCTGTTTTTT.

J is TRBJ2-3 and V is TRBV7-8; 14 bases map to TRBD2. Germline V lookup: CDR1 SGHVS, CDR2 FQNEAQ. Germline trimming cut 2 bases from V and 3 bases from J; bases unmatched to any gene: 16. The CDR3 covers 21 residues. CDR3 sequence reads: CASSLRIRDGTSGRGTDTQYF. The CDR3 DNA sequence: TGTGCCAGCAGCTTACGCATACGGGACGGGACTAGCGGGAGAGGGACAGATACGCAGTATTTT.

The genes are TRBV29-1 and TRBJ1-1, with a possible D match to TRBD1 (5 bases). CDR3 length equals 13 residues. From germline, CDR1 is SQVTM and CDR2 ANQGSEA. The germline V and J ends were trimmed by 2 bases and 5 bases, with 12 bases remaining between them. CDR3 region: CSVEKGLGTEAFF. The CDR3 region has the DNA TGCAGCGTTGAAAAGGGGCTGGGGACTGAAGCTTTCTTT. Full variable domain (outside the CDR3, taken from reference TRBV29-1 and TRBJ1-1): SAVISQKPSRDICQRGTSLTIQCQVDSQVTMMFWYRQQPGQSLTLIATANQGSEATYESGFVIDKFPISRPNLTFSTLTVSNMSPEDSSIYLCSVEKGLGTEAFFGQGTRLTVV.

The rearrangement joins TRBV5-1 to TRBJ2-7; TRBD2 matches 11 bases. This CDR3 is built from 15 residues. V was clipped by 3 bases and J by 3 bases; unmatched bases: 5. CDR1 is SGHRS, CDR2 YFSETQ, per germline. The DNA for the CDR3 is TGCGCCAGCAGCTCCGGGACTAGCGGCCACTACGAGCAGTACTTC. Translated: CASSSGTSGHYEQYF.

This clone was found once. This chain connects TRBV18 to TRBJ2-2, with 8 nucleotides matching TRBD1. This CDR3 spans 15 amino acids. The ends lost 6 bases at V and 6 bases at J; junction bases unmatched: 9. Per germline, CDR1 KGHSH and CDR2 LQKENI. CDR3 in amino acids: CASSLDRVVAGELFF. In nucleotides, the CDR3 is TGTGCCAGCTCGCTGGACAGGGTTGTGGCCGGGGAGCTGTTTTTT.

This chain's CDR3 is CASSQDLGQSNQPQHF. In DNA, the CDR3 is TGCGCCAGCAGCCAAGATCTGGGACAGAGCAATCAGCCCCAGCATTTT. The chain joins TRBV4-1 to TRBJ1-5, with 7 bases aligning to TRBD1. This CDR3 has 16 amino acids. Germline loops: CDR1 MGHRA, CDR2 YSYEKL. V lost 0 bases to trimming and J lost 1 base; unmatched junction nucleotides: 3.

The chain employs TRBV19 and TRBJ2-4; 7 bases align to TRBD2. Germline V gene lookup returns CDR1 LNHDA and CDR2 SQIVND (reference sequence). The CDR3 consists of 16 residues. V shed 0 bases, J shed 2 bases, and the junction held 4 bases outside the gene matches. CDR3 in DNA: TGTGCCAGTAGTATAGAGGGGGGGTATACCAAAAACATTCAGTACTTC. This encodes CASSIEGGYTKNIQYF. The variable domain in full, with the rest retrieved from reference TRBV19 and TRBJ2-4, is DGGITQSPKYLFRKEGQNVTLSCEQNLNHDAMYWYRQDPGQGLRLIYYSQIVNDFQKGDIAEGYSVSREKKESFPLTVTSAQKNPTAFYLCASSIEGGYTKNIQYFGAGTRLSVL.

The chain is built from TRBV7-2 and TRBJ2-7, with TRBD2 identical over 9 bases. There are 15 residues in the CDR3. Germline V gene lookup returns CDR1 SGHTA and CDR2 FQGNSA. The V and J ends lost 0 bases and 3 bases, in that order; junction bases with no gene match: 3. The CDR3 DNA reads TGTGCCAGCAGCTTAGCCCCAGCGGGGGGCTACGAGCAGTACTTC. Protein sequence: CASSLAPAGGYEQYF.